The 18 T cell receptor beta chains in this list originate from one sample, sequenced in a study of cytomegalovirus exposure and HLA in healthy donors. The study ran its PCR with 60 Vbeta and 13 Jbeta primers. The repertoire was sequenced with immunoSEQ multiplex PCR; TCRdb's copy has only in-frame clones and lacks some. Of 180,000 or so clones in the sample, approximately 59% were seen once. Sample: PBMCs. Every receptor here comes from a man aged 35-49 years in good health and CMV-seronegative.

V and J are TRBV30 and TRBJ1-5; maybe TRBD1 (5 bases). The V and J ends lost 2 bases and 2 bases respectively, with 13 bases between them. CDR3 size: 15 residues. Germline CDR1 GTSNPN, CDR2 SVGIG (reference sequence). In DNA, the CDR3 is TGTGCCTGGAGTAAAATAGGGGCTGGCAATCAGCCCCAGCATTTT. Translated: CAWSKIGAGNQPQHF.

The J gene is TRBJ2-3, the V gene TRBV19, with 8 bases that match TRBD1. CDR3 length: 15 residues. The V segment lost 4 bases and the J segment 1 base; nucleotides outside the gene matches: 4. Germline V gives CDR1 LNHDA, CDR2 SQIVND (reference sequence). The CDR3 is CASSTRTGRTDTQYF. The DNA of the CDR3 is TGTGCCAGTAGTACCCGGACAGGGCGCACAGATACGCAGTATTTT. The entire variable domain, with the rest obtained from reference TRBV19 and TRBJ2-3, is as follows: DGGITQSPKYLFRKEGQNVTLSCEQNLNHDAMYWYRQDPGQGLRLIYYSQIVNDFQKGDIAEGYSVSREKKESFPLTVTSAQKNPTAFYLCASSTRTGRTDTQYFGPGTRLTVL.

The genes are TRBV19 and TRBJ1-2; the D gene is possibly TRBD1 (5 bases). Germline lookup yields CDR1 LNHDA and CDR2 SQIVND (reference sequence). This CDR3 has 13 residues. V lost 3 bases to trimming and J lost 2 bases, with 7 bases between them. In DNA, the CDR3 is TGTGCCAGTAGTATGGGGCAGAACTATGGCTACACCTTC. Residues: CASSMGQNYGYTF.

The J gene is TRBJ2-6, the V gene TRBV7-2; D unclear. CDR3 size: 14 residues. V was pared by 4 bases and J by 1 base, with 5 bases between. Germline V gene data show CDR1 as SGHTA and CDR2 as FQGNSA. CDR3 sequence reads: CASSSQSGANVLTF. The CDR3, as DNA: TGTGCCAGCAGCTCACAGTCTGGGGCCAACGTCCTGACTTTC. Combining the CDR3 with reference TRBV7-2 and TRBJ2-6 gives the whole variable domain GAGVSQSPSNKVTEKGKDVELRCDPISGHTALYWYRQSLGQGLEFLIYFQGNSAPDKSGLPSDRFSAERTGGSVSTLTIQRTQQEDSAVYLCASSSQSGANVLTFGAGSRLTVL.

The rearrangement joins TRBV25-1 to TRBJ1-2; 12 bases agree with TRBD1. This CDR3 comprises 15 residues. V lost 3 bases and J lost 3; bases outside the gene matches: 2. Germline values: CDR1 MGHDK, CDR2 SYGVNS. The CDR3 bases are TGTGCCAGCAGTGACGGGACAGGGGGCGACTATGGCTACACCTTC. Translated: CASSDGTGGDYGYTF.

CDR3 residues: CSADTGKTNEQFF. The CDR3 coding sequence is TGCAGCGCTGATACAGGGAAGACCAATGAGCAGTTCTTC. V usage is TRBV29-1 and J usage is TRBJ2-1; a weak D match, TRBD1 (6 bases). Per the germline V gene, CDR1 is SQVTM and CDR2 is ANQGSEA. V was trimmed by 7 bases and J by 6 bases, leaving 16 bases between them. The CDR3 has 13 amino acids.

The chain couples TRBV6-5 to TRBJ2-5, with 15 bases fitting TRBD2. With V trimmed by 7 bases and J by 7 bases, 7 bases remained unmatched. The germline V gene has CDR1 MNHEY and CDR2 SVGAGI. This CDR3 comprises 15 residues. The CDR3 sequence: CASTLGLAGGRTQYF. Written as DNA, the CDR3 is TGTGCCAGCACCTTGGGACTAGCGGGGGGTAGGACCCAGTACTTC.

This chain links TRBV7-2 with TRBJ2-3; 9 bases are shared with TRBD2. The CDR3 runs 17 residues. CDR1 and CDR2 (germline): SGHTA, FQGNSA. With V trimmed by 5 bases and J by 0 bases, 9 bases remained unmatched. The CDR3 here is CASSLMVTSGSTDTQYF. Written as DNA, the CDR3 is TGTGCCAGCAGCCTCATGGTGACTAGCGGAAGCACAGATACGCAGTATTTT.

In this sample, this clone turned up once. This CDR3 is CATKGDRLNYGYTF. Here the CDR3 DNA reads TGTGCCACCAAGGGGGACAGATTAAACTATGGCTACACCTTC. The chain joins TRBV10-3 to TRBJ1-2; the match to TRBD1 covers 7 bases. The V segment lost 10 bases and the J segment 2 bases; nucleotides outside the gene matches: 10. This CDR3 contains 14 residues. Germline CDR1 ENHRY, CDR2 SYGVKD.

This clone was seen a few times. This sequence joins TRBV2 and TRBJ2-7; a weak D match, TRBD2 (5 bases). V was pared by 5 bases and J by 3 bases, with 11 bases between. The length of the CDR3 is 13 residues. Per the germline V gene, CDR1 is SNHLY and CDR2 is FYNNEI. CDR3 protein: CASSRLRGYEQYF. The CDR3 DNA reads as TGTGCCAGCAGTCGCCTCCGGGGCTACGAGCAGTACTTC.

The V and J genes are TRBV7-6 and TRBJ2-7, with unresolved D. In germline, CDR1 is SGHVS, CDR2 FNYEAQ. The CDR3 sequence is 13 residues long. V lost 1 base and J 5 bases, leaving 9 bases between the germline ends. CDR3 nucleotide sequence: TGTGCCAGCAGCTTAGAACGAGCTGACGAGCAGTACTTC. Translation: CASSLERADEQYF. The whole variable domain, remainder taken from reference TRBV7-6 and TRBJ2-7, is GAGVSQSPRYKVTKRGQDVALRCDPISGHVSLYWYRQALGQGPEFLTYFNYEAQQDKSGLPNDRFSAERPEGSISTLTIQRTEQRDSAMYRCASSLERADEQYFGPGTRLTVT.

The J gene is TRBJ1-1, the V gene TRBV29-1; a weak D match, TRBD1 (6 bases). V was pared by 6 bases and J by 4 bases, with 12 bases between. The CDR3 sequence is 12 residues long. Germline-derived CDR1 and CDR2 are SQVTM and ANQGSEA. The CDR3 is CSVGQPFTEAFF. The CDR3 region has the DNA TGCAGCGTAGGACAGCCATTCACTGAAGCTTTCTTT. The full variable domain, its missing parts supplied by reference TRBV29-1 and TRBJ1-1, is SAVISQKPSRDICQRGTSLTIQCQVDSQVTMMFWYRQQPGQSLTLIATANQGSEATYESGFVIDKFPISRPNLTFSTLTVSNMSPEDSSIYLCSVGQPFTEAFFGQGTRLTVV.

The genes are TRBV27 and TRBJ2-7; D might be TRBD2 (5 bases). Germline V gives CDR1 MNHEY, CDR2 SMNVEV (reference sequence). The CDR3 sequence is 13 residues long. V was pared by 3 bases and J by 7 bases, with 13 bases between. CDR3 amino acids: CASSFLEGSEQYF. The CDR3 bases are TGTGCCAGCAGTTTCCTCGAGGGAAGTGAGCAGTACTTC.

V is TRBV9 and J is TRBJ2-5, with 7 positions matching TRBD1. Germline V gene sequence: CDR1 SGDLS, CDR2 YYNGEE. The CDR3 sequence is 14 residues long. Germline trimming cut 4 bases from V and 0 bases from J; bases unmatched to any gene: 3. The CDR3: CASSRTGYQETQYF. The CDR3 nucleotides read TGTGCCAGCAGCAGGACAGGCTACCAAGAGACCCAGTACTTC. Full variable domain (rest looked up from reference TRBV9 and TRBJ2-5): DSGVTQTPKHLITATGQRVTLRCSPRSGDLSVYWYQQSLDQGLQFLIQYYNGEERAKGNILERFSAQQFPDLHSELNLSSLELGDSALYFCASSRTGYQETQYFGPGTRLLVL.

This chain uses TRBV30 with TRBJ1-2, with D unresolved. CDR1 and CDR2 (germline): GTSNPN, SVGIG (reference sequence). The CDR3 spans 12 residues. V was trimmed by 0 bases and J by 4 bases, leaving 6 bases between them. This chain's CDR3 is CAWSVSVYGYTF. The CDR3 DNA reads as TGTGCCTGGAGTGTTTCGGTCTATGGCTACACCTTC.

The chain recombines TRBV5-4 with TRBJ1-4; D might be TRBD1 (5 bases). Germline V lookup: CDR1 SGHNT, CDR2 YYREEE (reference sequence). CDR3 length: 16 amino acids. V gave up 3 bases and J gave up 5 bases, with 17 bases separating them. Here the CDR3 reads CASSSRDFGVNEKLFF. In nucleotides, the CDR3 is TGTGCCAGCAGCTCGAGGGACTTCGGCGTCAATGAAAAACTGTTTTTT.

The rearrangement joins TRBV19 to TRBJ2-5, with a possible D match to TRBD2 (6 bases). The V end was cut by 3 bases, the J end by 2 bases, with 10 bases between. Per germline, CDR1 LNHDA and CDR2 SQIVND (reference sequence). CDR3 length equals 14 residues. The DNA of the CDR3 is TGTGCCAGTAGTATCGGGAGTGGGCAAGAGACCCAGTACTTC. It translates to CASSIGSGQETQYF.

This chain connects TRBV15 to TRBJ1-1; 7 bases are a match to TRBD1. Germline V gives CDR1 LNHNV, CDR2 YYDKDF (reference sequence). The CDR3 consists of 17 residues. V dropped 1 base and J dropped 3; count of bases not matched to a gene: 11. This CDR3 reads CATSRGGYETGDTEAFF. The CDR3 DNA is TGTGCCACCAGCAGAGGTGGCTATGAAACAGGGGACACTGAAGCTTTCTTT. The full variable domain, in which reference TRBV15 and TRBJ1-1 provide the parts outside the CDR3, is DAMVIQNPRYQVTQFGKPVTLSCSQTLNHNVMYWYQQKSSQAPKLLFHYYDKDFNNEADTPDNFQSRRPNTSFCFLDIRSPGLGDTAMYLCATSRGGYETGDTEAFFGQGTRLTVV.